One sample yielded the 8 T cell receptor beta chains listed below, sequenced in a study of prognosis after radiotherapy for stage I lung cancer. By two-round multiplex PCR, the TCR beta CDR3 was amplified from genomic DNA. First-round PCR used primers specific to each TRBV and TRBJ gene. TCRdb re-analysed the multiplex PCR reads in MiXCR, keeping a single row per CDR3 protein. The sample carries nearly 25,000 distinct CDR3 sequences, 36% recorded once. This specimen consisted of PBMCs, obtained before or after stereotactic body radiation therapy (not recorded which). The receptors shown here come from a donor over 45 with non-small cell lung cancer.

This clonotype was detected many times. The genes are TRBV19 and TRBJ2-1; 7 bases are shared with TRBD1. Per germline, CDR1 LNHDA and CDR2 SQIVND (reference sequence). CDR3 size: 15 residues. J lost 7 bases, V lost 0 bases, and 6 bases had no gene match. The CDR3 reads CASSIDGQVKNEQFF. The DNA for the CDR3 is TGTGCCAGTAGTATAGATGGACAGGTAAAAAATGAGCAGTTCTTC.

This clonotype was seen at least ten times. This sequence joins TRBV28 and TRBJ2-7, with 9 bases identical to TRBD1. Looked up from germline, CDR1 is MDHEN and CDR2 is SYDVKM. This CDR3 region has 12 residues. After removal of 6 bases from V and 5 bases from J, the junction contained 2 bases not matched to a gene. CDR3 residues: CASRQGAHEQYF. CDR3 nucleotide sequence: TGTGCCAGCAGACAGGGGGCCCACGAGCAGTACTTC.

Notes on this clonotype: A read error is the likely source, as a far larger clone sits one nucleotide away. The DNA is left out, because the CDR3 cannot be placed on it with certainty; the CDR3 is given as TCRdb lists it. The chain is built from TRBV12-3 or TRBV12-4 and TRBJ1-6; the DNA was not used to check the table's D call, TRBD1. The CDR3 region is 15 residues in length, termini included. The CDR3 sequence: CASRVGTGADSPLRF.

V usage is TRBV12-3 or TRBV12-4 and J usage is TRBJ2-7, with TRBD2 matching 8 bases. The CDR3 spans 14 residues. The trim removed 3 bases at V and 2 bases at J, leaving 3 bases unmatched. CDR3 bases: TGTGCCAGCAGTTTGGGTAGCGGGGCCTACGAGCAGTACTTC. Residues: CASSLGSGAYEQYF.

As regards this clonotype: Its ends do not fully match the called genes, so a read error is possible. The CDR3 loop is CTSSWSSVANVLTF. CDR3 in DNA: TGTACCAGCAGTTGGAGCTCTGTGGCCAACGTCCTGACTTTC. This chain uses TRBV27 with TRBJ2-6; D is ambiguous. The length of the CDR3 is 14 residues. The germline CDR1 and CDR2 sequences are MNHEY and SMNVEV (reference sequence).

This clonotype came up many times. This sequence joins TRBV5-5 and TRBJ1-5; 9 nucleotides align to TRBD1. The V gene end was trimmed by 4 bases and the J gene end by 5 bases; junction bases not matched to a gene: 7. CDR1 and CDR2 from the germline V gene are SGHKS and YYEKEE (reference sequence). This CDR3 has 15 residues. CDR3 in amino acids: CASSPNRGHDQPQHF. As DNA, the CDR3 is TGTGCCAGCAGCCCGAACAGGGGGCACGATCAGCCCCAGCATTTT.

Ten or more counts support this clonotype. The gene calls are TRBV5-1 and TRBJ1-2; D gene uncertain. The CDR3 runs 14 residues. V was pared by 2 bases and J by 2 bases, with 10 bases between. The germline V gene encodes CDR1 SGHRS and CDR2 YFSETQ. CDR3 protein: CASSFSLGNYGYTF. CDR3 nucleotide sequence: TGCGCCAGCAGCTTTAGTTTGGGAAACTATGGCTACACCTTC.

This clonotype has at least ten counts. The chain links TRBV11-3 to TRBJ1-1; 7 bases map to TRBD1. CDR1 SGHNT and CDR2 YENEEA come from the germline V gene. This CDR3 is built from 14 residues. After removal of 4 bases from V and 1 base from J, the junction contained 3 bases not matched to a gene. The CDR3 DNA reads TGTGCCAGCAGCTCGAGACAGGGGAACACTGAAGCTTTCTTT. It yields the protein CASSSRQGNTEAFF.